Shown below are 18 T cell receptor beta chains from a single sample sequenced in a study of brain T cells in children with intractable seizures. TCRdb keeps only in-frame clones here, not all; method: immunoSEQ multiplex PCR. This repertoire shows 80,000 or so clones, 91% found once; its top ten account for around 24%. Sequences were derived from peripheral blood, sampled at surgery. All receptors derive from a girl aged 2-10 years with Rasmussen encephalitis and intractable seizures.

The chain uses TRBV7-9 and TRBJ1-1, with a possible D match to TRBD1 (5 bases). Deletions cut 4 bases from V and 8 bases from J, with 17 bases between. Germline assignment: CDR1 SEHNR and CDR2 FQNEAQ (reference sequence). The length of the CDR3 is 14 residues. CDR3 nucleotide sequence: TGTGCCAGCAGCTCACCGGGACCCAATTTGGAAGCTTTCTTT. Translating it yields CASSSPGPNLEAFF.

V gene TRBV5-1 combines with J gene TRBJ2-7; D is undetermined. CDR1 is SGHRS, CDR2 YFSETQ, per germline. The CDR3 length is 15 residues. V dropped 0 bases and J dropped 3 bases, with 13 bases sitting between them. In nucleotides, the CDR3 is TGCGCCAGCAGCTTGGACAGTCCTCCCCTCTACGAGCAGTACTTC. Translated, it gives CASSLDSPPLYEQYF. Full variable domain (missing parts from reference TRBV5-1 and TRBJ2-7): KAGVTQTPRYLIKTRGQQVTLSCSPISGHRSVSWYQQTPGQGLQFLFEYFSETQRNKGNFPGRFSGRQFSNSRSEMNVSTLELGDSALYLCASSLDSPPLYEQYFGPGTRLTVT.

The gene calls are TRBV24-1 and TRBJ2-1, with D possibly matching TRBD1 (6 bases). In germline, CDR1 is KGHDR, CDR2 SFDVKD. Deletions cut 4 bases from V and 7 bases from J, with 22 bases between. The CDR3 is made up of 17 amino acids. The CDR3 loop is CATSDPSPRGGMNEQFF. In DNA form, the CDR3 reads TGTGCCACCAGTGACCCAAGTCCCAGGGGTGGGATGAATGAGCAGTTCTTC.

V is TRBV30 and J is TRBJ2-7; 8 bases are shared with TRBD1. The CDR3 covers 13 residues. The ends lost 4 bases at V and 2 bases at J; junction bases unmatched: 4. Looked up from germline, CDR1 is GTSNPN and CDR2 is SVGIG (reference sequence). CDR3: CAWNPTGAYEQYF. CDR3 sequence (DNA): TGTGCCTGGAATCCGACAGGGGCCTACGAGCAGTACTTC. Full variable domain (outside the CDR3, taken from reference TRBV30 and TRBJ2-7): SQTIHQWPATLVQPVGSPLSLECTVEGTSNPNLYWYRQAAGRGLQLLFYSVGIGQISSEVPQNLSASRPQDRQFILSSKKLLLSDSGFYLCAWNPTGAYEQYFGPGTRLTVT.

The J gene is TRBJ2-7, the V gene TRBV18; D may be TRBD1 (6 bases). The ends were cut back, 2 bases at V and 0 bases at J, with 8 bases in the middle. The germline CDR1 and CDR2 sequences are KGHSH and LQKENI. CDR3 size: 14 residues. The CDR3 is CASSPRGSSYEQYF. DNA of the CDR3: TGTGCCAGCTCACCAAGGGGGAGCTCCTACGAGCAGTACTTC.

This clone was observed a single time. The DNA for the CDR3 is TGTGCCAGCAGGTCCTTTGGGGGGGCCTCCTACGAGCAGTACTTC. Protein sequence: CASRSFGGASYEQYF. The V gene is TRBV6-5, the J gene TRBJ2-7; a possible D gene is TRBD2 (7 bases). Trimming stripped 6 bases from V and 0 bases from J, with 15 bases between. The CDR3 runs 15 residues. The germline V gene has CDR1 MNHEY and CDR2 SVGAGI.

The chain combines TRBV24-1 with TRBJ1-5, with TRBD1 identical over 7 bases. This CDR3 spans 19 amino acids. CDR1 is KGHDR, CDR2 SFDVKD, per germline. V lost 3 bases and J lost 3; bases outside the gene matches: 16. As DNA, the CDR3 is TGTGCCACCAGTGATCGCCCGACAGGGTTGGGATCAATCAATCAGCCCCAGCATTTT. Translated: CATSDRPTGLGSINQPQHF.

In DNA form, the CDR3 reads TGTGCCAGCAACAAAAGAGGGGATGGCTACACCTTC. It translates to CASNKRGDGYTF. The V gene is TRBV6-5, the J gene TRBJ1-2, with a weak D call TRBD1 (5 bases). Germline V gene sequence: CDR1 MNHEY, CDR2 SVGAGI. CDR3 length: 12 residues. V was pared by 7 bases and J by 6 bases, with 12 bases between.

CDR3 bases: TGTGCCAGCAGCTATAGGGGGGAGACCCAGTACTTC. Translation gives CASSYRGETQYF. The chain links TRBV12-3 or TRBV12-4 to TRBJ2-5; D is perhaps TRBD1 (6 bases). V lost 6 bases and J 5 bases, leaving 10 bases between the germline ends. The CDR3 is 12 amino acids.

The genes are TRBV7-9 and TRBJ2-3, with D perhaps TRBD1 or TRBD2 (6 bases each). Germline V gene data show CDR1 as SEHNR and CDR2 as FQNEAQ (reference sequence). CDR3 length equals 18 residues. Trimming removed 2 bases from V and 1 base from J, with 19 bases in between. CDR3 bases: TGTGCCAGCAGCTTACCTCGAGGGGGAGGTGGGGGCACAGATACGCAGTATTTT. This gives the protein CASSLPRGGGGGTDTQYF.

CDR3 DNA sequence: TGTGCCAGCAGTTTATCGGAGGGAATGGCGGGTAAAGAGACCCAGTACTTC. Translation gives CASSLSEGMAGKETQYF. This rearrangement joins TRBV27 to TRBJ2-5; a weak D match, TRBD2 (6 bases). CDR3 size: 17 residues. V was trimmed by 0 bases and J by 3 bases, leaving 17 bases between them. In germline, CDR1 is MNHEY, CDR2 SMNVEV (reference sequence).

CDR3 coding DNA: TGTGCCAGCATCCAGGGGGGTGGAACTGAAGCTTTCTTT. This codes for CASIQGGGTEAFF. V usage is TRBV28 and J usage is TRBJ1-1; TRBD1 matches 7 bases. V lost 7 bases, J lost 5 bases, and 7 bases stayed unmatched. The CDR3 is made up of 13 amino acids. CDR1 and CDR2 (germline): MDHEN, SYDVKM.

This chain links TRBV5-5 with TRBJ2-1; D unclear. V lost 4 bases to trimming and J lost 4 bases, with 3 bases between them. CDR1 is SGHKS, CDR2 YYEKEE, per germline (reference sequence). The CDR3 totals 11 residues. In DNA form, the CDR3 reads TGTGCCAGCAGCGCATACAATGAGCAGTTCTTC. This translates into CASSAYNEQFF.

CDR3 amino acids: CASGLVQPNLSSYGYTF. The CDR3 DNA follows: TGTGCTAGTGGTTTGGTACAACCTAACTTATCCAGCTATGGCTACACCTTC. The V gene is TRBV12-5, the J gene TRBJ1-2; D gene uncertain. V dropped 0 bases and J dropped 4 bases, with 18 bases sitting between them. This CDR3 has 17 residues. Germline V gene data show CDR1 as LGHNT and CDR2 as FRNRAP.

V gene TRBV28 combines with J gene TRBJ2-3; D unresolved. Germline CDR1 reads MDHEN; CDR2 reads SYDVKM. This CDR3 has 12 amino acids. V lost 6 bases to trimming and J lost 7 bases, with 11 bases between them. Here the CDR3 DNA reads TGTGCCAGCAGAGTAGGGCGAAATACGCAGTATTTT. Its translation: CASRVGRNTQYF.

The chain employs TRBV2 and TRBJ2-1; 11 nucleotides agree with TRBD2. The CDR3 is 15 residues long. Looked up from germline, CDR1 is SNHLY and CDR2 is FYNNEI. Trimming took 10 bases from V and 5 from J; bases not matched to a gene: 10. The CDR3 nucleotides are TGTGCCATCAAGAGGGGGACTAGCGGAAACAATGAGCAGTTCTTC. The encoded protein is CAIKRGTSGNNEQFF.

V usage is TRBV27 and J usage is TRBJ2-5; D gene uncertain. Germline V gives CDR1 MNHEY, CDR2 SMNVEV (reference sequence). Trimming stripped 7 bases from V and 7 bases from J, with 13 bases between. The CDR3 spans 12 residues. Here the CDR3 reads CASTAAVGTQYF. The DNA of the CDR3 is TGTGCCAGCACGGCGGCTGTGGGGACCCAGTACTTC.

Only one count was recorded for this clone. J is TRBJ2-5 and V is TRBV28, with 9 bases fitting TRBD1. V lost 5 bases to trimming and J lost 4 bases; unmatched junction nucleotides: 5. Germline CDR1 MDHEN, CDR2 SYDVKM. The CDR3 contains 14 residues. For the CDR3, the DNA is TGTGCCAGCAGTGATGGACAGGGGAGAGAGACCCAGTACTTC. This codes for CASSDGQGRETQYF.